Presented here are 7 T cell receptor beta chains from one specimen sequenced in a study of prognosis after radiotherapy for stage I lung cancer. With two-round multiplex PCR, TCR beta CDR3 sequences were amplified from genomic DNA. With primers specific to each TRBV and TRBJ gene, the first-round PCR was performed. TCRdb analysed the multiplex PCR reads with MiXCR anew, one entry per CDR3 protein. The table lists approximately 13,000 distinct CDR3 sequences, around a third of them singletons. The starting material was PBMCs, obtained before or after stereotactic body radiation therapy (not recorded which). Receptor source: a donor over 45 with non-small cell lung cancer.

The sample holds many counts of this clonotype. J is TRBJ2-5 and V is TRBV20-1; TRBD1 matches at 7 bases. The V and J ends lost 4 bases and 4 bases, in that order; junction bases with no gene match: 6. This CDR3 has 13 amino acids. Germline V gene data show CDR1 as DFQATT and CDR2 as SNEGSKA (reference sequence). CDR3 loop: CSATTGAVETQYF. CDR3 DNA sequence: TGCAGTGCTACTACAGGGGCGGTAGAGACCCAGTACTTC.

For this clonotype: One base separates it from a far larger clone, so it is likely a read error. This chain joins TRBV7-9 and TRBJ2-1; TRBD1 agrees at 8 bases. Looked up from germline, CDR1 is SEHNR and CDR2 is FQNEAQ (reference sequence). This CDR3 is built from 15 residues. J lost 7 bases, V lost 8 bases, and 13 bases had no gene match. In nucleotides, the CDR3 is TGTGCCAGCGGCCTAAGACAGGGGATGAGAAATGAGCAGTTCTTC. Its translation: CASGLRQGMRNEQFF. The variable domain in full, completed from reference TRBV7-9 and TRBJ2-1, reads DTGVSQNPRHKITKRGQNVTFRCDPISEHNRLYWYRQTLGQGPEFLTYFQNEAQLEKSRLLSDRFSAERPKGSFSTLEIQRTEQGDSAMYLCASGLRQGMRNEQFFGPGTRLTVL.

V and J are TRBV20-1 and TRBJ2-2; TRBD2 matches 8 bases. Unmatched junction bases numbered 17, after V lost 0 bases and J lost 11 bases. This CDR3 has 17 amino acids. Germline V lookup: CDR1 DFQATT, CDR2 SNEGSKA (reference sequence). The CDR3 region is CSARDPRGGPNTCELFF. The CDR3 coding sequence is TGCAGTGCTAGAGACCCCCGGGGGGGGCCCAACACCTGTGAGCTGTTTTTT.

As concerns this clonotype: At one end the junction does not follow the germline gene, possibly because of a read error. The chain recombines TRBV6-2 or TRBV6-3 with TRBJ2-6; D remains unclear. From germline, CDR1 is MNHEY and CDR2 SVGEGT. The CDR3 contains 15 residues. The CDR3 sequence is CASRTHAPGSNVLTF. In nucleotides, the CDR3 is TGTGCCAGCAGGACGCATGCGCCTGGGTCCAATGTCCTGACTTTC.

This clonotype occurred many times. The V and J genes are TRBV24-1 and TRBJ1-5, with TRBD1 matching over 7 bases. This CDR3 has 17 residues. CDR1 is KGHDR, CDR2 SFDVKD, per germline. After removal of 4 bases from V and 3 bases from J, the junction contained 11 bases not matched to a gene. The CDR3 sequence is CATSEGPGQLNNQPQHF. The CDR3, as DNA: TGTGCCACCAGTGAAGGCCCGGGACAGCTGAACAATCAGCCCCAGCATTTT.

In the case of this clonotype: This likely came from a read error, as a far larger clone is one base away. The CDR3 DNA follows: TGTGCCAAGGAGGTGGGGGCGGGGAATGAGCAGTTCTTC. Translating gives CAKEVGAGNEQFF. The chain has TRBV6-8 and TRBJ2-1; D could derive from TRBD1 or TRBD2 (6 bases each). The V end lost 10 bases, the J end lost 7 bases, and 17 bases lay between the germline ends. Germline values: CDR1 MNHGY, CDR2 SAAAGT. The CDR3 length is 13 residues.

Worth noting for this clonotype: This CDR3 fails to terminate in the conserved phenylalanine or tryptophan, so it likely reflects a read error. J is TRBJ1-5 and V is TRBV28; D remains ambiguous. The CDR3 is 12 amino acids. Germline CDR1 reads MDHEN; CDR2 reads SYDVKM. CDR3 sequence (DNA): TGTGCCAGCAGTTCAGTGAATCAGCCACAGCATCTT. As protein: CASSSVNQPQHL.